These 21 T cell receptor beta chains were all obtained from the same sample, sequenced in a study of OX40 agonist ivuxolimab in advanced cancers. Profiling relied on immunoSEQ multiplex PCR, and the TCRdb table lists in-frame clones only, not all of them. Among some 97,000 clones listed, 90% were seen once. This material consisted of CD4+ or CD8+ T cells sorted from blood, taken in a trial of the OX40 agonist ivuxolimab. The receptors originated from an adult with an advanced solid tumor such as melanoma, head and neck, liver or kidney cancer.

CDR3 sequence reads: CATSRVHTEIGDQPQHF. CDR3 in DNA: TGTGCCACCAGCAGAGTCCACACCGAAATAGGCGATCAGCCCCAGCATTTT. V is TRBV15 and J is TRBJ1-5; D not resolved. There are 17 residues in the CDR3. Trimming took off 1 base at V and 5 bases at J, with 18 bases between the two ends. Germline V lookup: CDR1 LNHNV, CDR2 YYDKDF (reference sequence).

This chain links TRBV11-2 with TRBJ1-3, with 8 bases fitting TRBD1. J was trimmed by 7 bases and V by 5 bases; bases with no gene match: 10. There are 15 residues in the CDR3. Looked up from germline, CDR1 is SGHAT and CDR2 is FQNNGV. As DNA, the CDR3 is TGTGCCAGCAGCCTTCTCCAGGGGGCGGCGAACACCATATATTTT. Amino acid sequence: CASSLLQGAANTIYF. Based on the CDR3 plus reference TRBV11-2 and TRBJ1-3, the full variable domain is EAGVAQSPRYKIIEKRQSVAFWCNPISGHATLYWYQQILGQGPKLLIQFQNNGVVDDSQLPKDRFSAERLKGVDSTLKIQPAKLEDSAVYLCASSLLQGAANTIYFGEGSWLTVV.

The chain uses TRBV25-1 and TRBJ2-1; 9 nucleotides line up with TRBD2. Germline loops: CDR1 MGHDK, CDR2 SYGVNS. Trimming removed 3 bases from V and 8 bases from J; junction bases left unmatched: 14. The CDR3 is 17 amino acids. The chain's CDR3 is CASSDFSGRPQSDEQFF. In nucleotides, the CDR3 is TGTGCCAGCAGTGACTTCAGCGGGAGGCCCCAAAGCGATGAGCAGTTCTTC.

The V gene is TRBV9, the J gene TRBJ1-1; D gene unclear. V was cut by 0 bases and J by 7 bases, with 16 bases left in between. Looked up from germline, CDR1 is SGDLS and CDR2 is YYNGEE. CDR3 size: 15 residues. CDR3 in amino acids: CASSVGPLKRGEAFF. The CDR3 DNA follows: TGTGCCAGCAGCGTAGGGCCCCTTAAACGGGGTGAAGCTTTCTTT.

The CDR3 spells CASSYRGLKNTEAFF. The DNA for the CDR3 is TGTGCCAGCAGCTACAGGGGACTTAAGAACACTGAAGCTTTCTTT. The chain joins TRBV5-6 to TRBJ1-1, with 7 positions matching TRBD1. J was trimmed by 1 base and V by 3 bases; bases with no gene match: 6. Germline-derived CDR1 and CDR2 are SGHDT and YYEEEE. The CDR3 extends over 15 amino acids. Full variable domain (outside the CDR3, taken from reference TRBV5-6 and TRBJ1-1): DAGVTQSPTHLIKTRGQQVTLRCSPKSGHDTVSWYQQALGQGPQFIFQYYEEEERQRGNFPDRFSGHQFPNYSSELNVNALLLGDSALYLCASSYRGLKNTEAFFGQGTRLTVV.

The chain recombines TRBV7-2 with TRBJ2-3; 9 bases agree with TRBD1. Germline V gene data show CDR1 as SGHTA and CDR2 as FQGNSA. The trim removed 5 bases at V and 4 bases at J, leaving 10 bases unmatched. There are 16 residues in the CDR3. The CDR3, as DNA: TGTGCCAGCAGCAACATAGGGACAGGGAAAGCAGATACGCAGTATTTT. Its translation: CASSNIGTGKADTQYF.

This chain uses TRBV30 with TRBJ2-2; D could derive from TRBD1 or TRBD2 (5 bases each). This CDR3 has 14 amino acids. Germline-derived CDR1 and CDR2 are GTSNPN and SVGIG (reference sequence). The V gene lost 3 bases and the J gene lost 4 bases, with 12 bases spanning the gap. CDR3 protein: CAWRQAAGTGELFF. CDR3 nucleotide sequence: TGTGCCTGGAGACAGGCTGCGGGCACCGGGGAGCTGTTTTTT.

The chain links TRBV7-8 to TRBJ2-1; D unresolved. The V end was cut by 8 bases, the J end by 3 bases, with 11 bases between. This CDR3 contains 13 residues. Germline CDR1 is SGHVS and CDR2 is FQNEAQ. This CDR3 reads CASRWALYNEQFF. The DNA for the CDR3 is TGTGCCAGCCGCTGGGCCCTCTACAATGAGCAGTTCTTC.

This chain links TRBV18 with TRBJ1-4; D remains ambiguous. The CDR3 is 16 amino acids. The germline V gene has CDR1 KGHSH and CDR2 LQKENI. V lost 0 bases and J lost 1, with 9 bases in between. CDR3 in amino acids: CASSPPAWKTNEKLFF. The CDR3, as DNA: TGTGCCAGCTCACCACCAGCATGGAAAACTAATGAAAAACTGTTTTTT.

CDR3 loop: CASSYTGTQGNIQYF. The CDR3 DNA follows: TGTGCCAGCAGTTATACCGGGACCCAGGGGAACATTCAGTACTTC. The chain couples TRBV6-6 to TRBJ2-4, with a possible D match to TRBD1 (6 bases). Germline values: CDR1 MNHNY, CDR2 SVGAGI (reference sequence). The ends were cut back, 3 bases at V and 7 bases at J, with 16 bases in the middle. The CDR3 spans 15 residues.

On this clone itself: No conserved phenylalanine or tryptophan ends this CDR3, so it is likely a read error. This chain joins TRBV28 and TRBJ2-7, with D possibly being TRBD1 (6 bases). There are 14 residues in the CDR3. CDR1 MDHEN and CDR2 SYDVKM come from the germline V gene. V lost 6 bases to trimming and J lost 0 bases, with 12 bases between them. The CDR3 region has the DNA TGTGCCAGCAGCGGGACATCGAGCTCCTACGAGCAGTACCTC. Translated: CASSGTSSSYEQYL.

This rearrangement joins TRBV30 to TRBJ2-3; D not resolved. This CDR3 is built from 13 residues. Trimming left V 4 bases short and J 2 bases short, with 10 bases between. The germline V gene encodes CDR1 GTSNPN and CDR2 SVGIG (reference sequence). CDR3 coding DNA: TGTGCCTGGACTAACGGACCCACAGATACGCAGTATTTT. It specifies CAWTNGPTDTQYF.

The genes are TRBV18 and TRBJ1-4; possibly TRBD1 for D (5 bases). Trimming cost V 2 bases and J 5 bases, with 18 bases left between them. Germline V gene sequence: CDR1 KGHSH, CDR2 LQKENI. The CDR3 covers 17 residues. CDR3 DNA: TGTGCCAGCTCACCAAACTCCCTCGGGACGATGAATGAAAAACTGTTTTTT. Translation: CASSPNSLGTMNEKLFF.

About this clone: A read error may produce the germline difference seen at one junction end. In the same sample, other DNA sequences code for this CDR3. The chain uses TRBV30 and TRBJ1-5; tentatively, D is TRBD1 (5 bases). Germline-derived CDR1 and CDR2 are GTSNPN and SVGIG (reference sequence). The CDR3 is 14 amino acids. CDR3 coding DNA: TGCGCCTGGAGTACCGGGACCGGGAATCAGCCCCAGCATTTT. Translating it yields CAWSTGTGNQPQHF.

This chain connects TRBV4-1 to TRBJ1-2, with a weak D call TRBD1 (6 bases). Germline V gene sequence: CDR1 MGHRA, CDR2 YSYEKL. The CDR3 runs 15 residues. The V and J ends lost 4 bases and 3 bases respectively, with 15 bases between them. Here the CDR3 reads CASSPKLDSYYGYTF. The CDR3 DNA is TGCGCCAGCAGCCCAAAATTGGACAGCTACTATGGCTACACCTTC.

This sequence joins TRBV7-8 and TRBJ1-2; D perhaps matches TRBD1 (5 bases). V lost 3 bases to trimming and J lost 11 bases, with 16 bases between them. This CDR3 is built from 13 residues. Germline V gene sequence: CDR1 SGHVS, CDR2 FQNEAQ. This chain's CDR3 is CASSFEGQSFYTF. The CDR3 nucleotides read TGTGCCAGCAGCTTCGAGGGGCAGTCCTTTTACACCTTC.

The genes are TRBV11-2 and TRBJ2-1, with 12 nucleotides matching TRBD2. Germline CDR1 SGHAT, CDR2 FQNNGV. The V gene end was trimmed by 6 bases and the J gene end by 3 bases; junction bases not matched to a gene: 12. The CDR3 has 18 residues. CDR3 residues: CASSHRGTSGQNYNEQFF. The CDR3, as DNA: TGTGCCAGCAGTCATAGGGGGACTAGCGGGCAGAACTACAATGAGCAGTTCTTC.

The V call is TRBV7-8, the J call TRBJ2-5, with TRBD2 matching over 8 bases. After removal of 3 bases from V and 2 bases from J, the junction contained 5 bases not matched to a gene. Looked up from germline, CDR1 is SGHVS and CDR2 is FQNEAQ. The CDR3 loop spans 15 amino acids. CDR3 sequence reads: CASSLQAGVQETQYF. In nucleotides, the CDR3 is TGTGCCAGCAGCTTGCAAGCGGGAGTACAAGAGACCCAGTACTTC.

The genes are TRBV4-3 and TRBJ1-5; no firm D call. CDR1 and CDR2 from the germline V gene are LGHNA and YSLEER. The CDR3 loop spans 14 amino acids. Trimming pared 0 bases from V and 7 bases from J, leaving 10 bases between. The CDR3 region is CASSQDSLVQPQHF. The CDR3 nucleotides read TGCGCCAGCAGCCAAGATTCGTTAGTACAGCCCCAGCATTTT.

Written as DNA, the CDR3 is TGTGCCAGTAGCAAGAGGGGAGCTGGAAACACCATATATTTT. Translation: CASSKRGAGNTIYF. The rearrangement uses TRBV19 and TRBJ1-3, with D possibly being TRBD1 (5 bases). The germline CDR1 and CDR2 sequences are LNHDA and SQIVND (reference sequence). V gave up 6 bases and J gave up 2 bases, with 11 bases separating them. The CDR3 totals 14 residues.

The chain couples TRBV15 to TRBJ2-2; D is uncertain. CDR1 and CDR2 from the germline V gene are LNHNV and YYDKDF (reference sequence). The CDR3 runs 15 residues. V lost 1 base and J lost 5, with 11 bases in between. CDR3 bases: TGTGCCACCAGCAGAGTTCAGCTCGGGACCGGGGAGCTGTTTTTT. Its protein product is CATSRVQLGTGELFF.